Detailed here is one T cell receptor (beta chain). Generated by immunoSEQ multiplex PCR, the TCRdb table keeps only in-frame clones and is missing some. The sample has about 870,000 clones, 80% to 95% seen once; the top ten hold less than 25%. The naive CD8 fraction comprised CD45RO-negative cells positively selected for CCR7 and excluded terminally differentiated effector memory CD45RA+ cells. The data derive from a study of shared clonotypes between healthy human individuals. V was cut by 0 bases and J by 8 bases, with 18 bases left in between. The germline V gene has CDR1 MGHRA and CDR2 YSYEKL. The CDR3 sequence is 16 residues long.

Sequences were obtained from naive CD8+ T cells sorted from blood. The chain carries TRBV4-1 and TRBJ2-3, with D perhaps being TRBD1 or TRBD2 (5 bases each). The TCR sequence derives from a man aged 30 to 39 in good health. CDR3 in amino acids: CASSQDGDQSGGTQYF. As DNA, the CDR3 is TGCGCCAGCAGCCAAGATGGGGATCAATCTGGGGGTACGCAGTATTTT.